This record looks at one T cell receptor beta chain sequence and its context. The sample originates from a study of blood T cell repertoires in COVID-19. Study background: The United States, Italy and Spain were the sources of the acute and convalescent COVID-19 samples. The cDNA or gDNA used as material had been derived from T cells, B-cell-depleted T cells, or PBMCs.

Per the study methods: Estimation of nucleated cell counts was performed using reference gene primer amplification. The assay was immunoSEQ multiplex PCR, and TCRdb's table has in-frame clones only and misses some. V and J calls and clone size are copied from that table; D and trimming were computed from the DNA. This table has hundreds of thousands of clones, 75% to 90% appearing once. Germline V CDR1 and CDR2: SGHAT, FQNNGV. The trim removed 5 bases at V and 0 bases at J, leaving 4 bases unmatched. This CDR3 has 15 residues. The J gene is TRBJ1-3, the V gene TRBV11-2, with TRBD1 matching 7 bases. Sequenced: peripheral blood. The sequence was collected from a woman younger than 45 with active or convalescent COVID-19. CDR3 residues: CASSTTGDSGNTIYF. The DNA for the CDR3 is TGTGCCAGCAGCACTACAGGGGACTCTGGAAACACCATATATTTT.